This T cell receptor beta chain was observed in a study of OX40 agonist ivuxolimab in advanced cancers. Study context: Patients' therapy was ivuxolimab, an antibody that acts as an agonist of OX40 (CD134). The diagnoses of dose-escalation patients were hepatocellular carcinoma, melanoma, renal cell or head and neck cancer. Findings of the study overall: Compared with others, partial responders at 0.1-3.0 mg/kg displayed clonal expansion among the lowest.

The CDR3 consists of 12 residues. Trimming took 7 bases from V and 4 from J, leaving 11 bases between them. Germline CDR1 and CDR2: GTSNPN and SVGIG (reference sequence). Concerning this clone itself: What it recognizes is unknown.

TCRdb's table, derived via immunoSEQ multiplex PCR, lists solely in-frame clones and lacks some. Here the sample spans more than 50,000 clones, around 88% being singletons. With baseline, cycle 4 day 1, and cycle 7 day 1 as timepoints, blood was sampled. Specimen: CD4+ or CD8+ T cells sorted from blood, collected in a trial of the OX40 agonist ivuxolimab. The rearrangement uses TRBV30 and TRBJ2-1, with a weak D call TRBD2 (6 bases). This sequence was found in an adult with an advanced solid tumor such as melanoma, head and neck, liver or kidney cancer. In nucleotides, the CDR3 is TGTGCCTTAGGGACTCGATACAATGAGCAGTTCTTC. Protein product: CALGTRYNEQFF. Looking up the rest from reference TRBV30 and TRBJ2-1 gives the full variable domain: SQTIHQWPATLVQPVGSPLSLECTVEGTSNPNLYWYRQAAGRGLQLLFYSVGIGQISSEVPQNLSASRPQDRQFILSSKKLLLSDSGFYLCALGTRYNEQFFGPGTRLTVL.